This TCR beta chain came from a study of CD8 T cells in Susac syndrome. Random hexamers were used to reverse transcribe an amount of about 0.45 to 1 ug RNA. Amplification of TCR beta CDR3 by immunoSEQ multiplex PCR spanned 54 Vbeta and 13 Jbeta. A single record per CDR3 protein comes from TCRdb applying MiXCR to the immunoSEQ multiplex PCR reads. Among 250,000 to 300,000 distinct CDR3 sequences listed, about 82% were seen once. Study results and limitations: Individuals included in the TCR sequencing and HLA analysis were acknowledged by the study to be relatively few in number.

Germline CDR1 and CDR2: DFQATT and SNEGSKA (reference sequence). The CDR3 length is 18 residues. Trimming cost V 0 bases and J 0 bases, with 17 bases left between them. Worth noting for this clonotype: Its antigen is not known.

TEMRA cells were FACS-enriched and CD8+ and CD4+ T cells negatively isolated. Specimen: CD8+ T cells from PBMCs. The J gene is TRBJ2-2, the V gene TRBV20-1, with unresolved D. The receptor comes from a human donor with multiple sclerosis. CDR3 in amino acids: CSARDQGATVPNTGELFF. The CDR3 DNA is TGCAGTGCTAGAGATCAAGGAGCAACGGTCCCGAACACCGGGGAGCTGTTTTTT.